This is a list of T cell receptor beta chains from one sample in a study of OX40 agonist ivuxolimab in advanced cancers. Here immunoSEQ multiplex PCR was the method, and the copy in TCRdb shows in-frame clones only, minus some. The table has 40,000 to 60,000 clones, 85% seen once. Sequencing was performed on CD4+ or CD8+ T cells sorted from blood, taken in a trial of the OX40 agonist ivuxolimab. The receptors shown here come from an adult with an advanced solid tumor such as melanoma, head and neck, liver or kidney cancer. The CDR3 runs from the conserved cysteine through the conserved F or W. Fields, in order: V gene, J gene, clone size, D gene, CDR3 protein, CDR3 DNA. A D gene is named only where the DNA matches it firmly. Clone size is stated in some rows and not others, as once, few, many or a class when expanded.

TRBV7-6	TRBJ2-2	NA	NA	CASSLARGEANTGELFF	TGTGCCAGCAGCTTAGCCAGGGGAGAAGCGAACACCGGGGAGCTGTTTTTT
TRBV5-1	TRBJ1-4	NA	NA	CASSLESQRGKLFF	TGCGCCAGCAGCTTGGAATCACAGAGGGGAAAACTGTTTTTT
TRBV28	TRBJ1-5	NA	NA	CASSLRKISFNQPQHF	TGTGCCAGCAGTTTGAGGAAGATCAGCTTCAATCAGCCCCAGCATTTT
TRBV13	TRBJ1-1	NA	NA	CASSFRGEGDTEAFF	TGTGCCAGCAGCTTTCGGGGGGAAGGCGACACTGAAGCTTTCTTT
TRBV9	TRBJ2-1	NA	NA	CASSVGTSFNEQFF	TGTGCCAGCAGCGTTGGGACTTCCTTCAATGAGCAGTTCTTC
TRBV28	TRBJ1-5	once	NA	CASSINPTPYNQPQHF	TGTGCCAGCAGTATAAATCCTACTCCGTACAATCAGCCCCAGCATTTT
TRBV9	TRBJ2-7	NA	NA	CASSAGESRGSSYEQYF	TGTGCCAGCAGCGCCGGTGAGAGTCGGGGTAGCTCCTACGAGCAGTACTTC
TRBV9	TRBJ1-2	once	NA	CASSVEGDWGYGYTF	TGTGCCAGCAGCGTAGAGGGAGATTGGGGCTATGGCTACACCTTC
TRBV7-9	TRBJ1-2	NA	NA	CASSPDGTNYGYTF	TGTGCCAGCAGCCCCGACGGTACTAACTATGGCTACACCTTC
TRBV4-3	TRBJ2-6	NA	TRBD1	CASSPRDSAISGANVLTF	TGCGCCAGCAGCCCCCGGGACAGCGCGATCTCTGGGGCCAACGTCCTGACTTTC
TRBV27	TRBJ1-2	NA	NA	CASSLKPRAYGYTF	TGTGCCAGCAGCCTAAAGCCCAGGGCCTATGGCTACACCTTC
TRBV11-1	TRBJ1-1	NA	NA	CASSLLGLGALNTEAFF	TGTGCCAGCAGCTTATTAGGGTTGGGGGCCCTGAACACTGAAGCTTTCTTT
TRBV28	TRBJ1-3	NA	NA	CASSLTISGDTIYF	TGTGCCAGCAGTTTAACGATCAGTGGGGACACCATATATTTT
TRBV9	TRBJ1-1	NA	NA	CASSVGFGVDTEAFF	TGTGCCAGCAGCGTTGGGTTCGGGGTAGATACTGAAGCTTTCTTT
TRBV28	TRBJ1-6	NA	TRBD1	CASSSPGQGRIYNSPLHF	TGTGCCAGCAGTTCCCCCGGACAGGGCCGTATCTATAATTCACCCCTCCACTTT
TRBV7-3	TRBJ2-3	NA	TRBD2	CASSPSEGRGGGDTQYF	TGTGCCAGCAGCCCCTCCGAGGGGCGGGGGGGAGGAGATACGCAGTATTTT
TRBV28	TRBJ1-5	NA	TRBD1	CASRGFDRDNQPQHF	TGTGCCAGCAGAGGCTTTGACAGGGATAATCAGCCCCAGCATTTT
TRBV7-2	TRBJ1-6	once	TRBD1	CASSLGGQGANSPLHF	TGTGCCAGCAGCTTAGGGGGACAGGGTGCAAATTCACCCCTCCACTTT
TRBV9	TRBJ2-5	NA	TRBD2	CASSSIGTSGQETQYF	TGTGCCAGCAGCAGTATCGGGACTAGCGGGCAAGAGACCCAGTACTTC
TRBV2	TRBJ2-2	medium-sized	NA	CASSVGQGPGELFF	TGTGCCAGCAGTGTTGGTCAGGGGCCCGGGGAGCTGTTTTTT
TRBV27	TRBJ1-2	NA	TRBD1	CASSLGTGWVYGYTF	TGTGCCAGCAGTTTAGGGACAGGGTGGGTCTATGGCTACACCTTC
TRBV11-2	TRBJ1-1	once	TRBD1	CASSSPGQGGMNTEAFF	TGTGCCAGCAGCTCACCGGGACAGGGTGGGATGAACACTGAAGCTTTCTTT